A single sample is the source of the 11 T cell receptor beta chains below, sequenced in a study of blood T cell repertoires in COVID-19. Data came from immunoSEQ multiplex PCR; TCRdb stores just in-frame clones and leaves some out. The table has more than 250,000 clones, approximately 91% seen once. The sequenced material came from peripheral blood. All receptors come from a human donor in a cohort sampled during active COVID-19.

This sequence joins TRBV11-2 and TRBJ2-1; TRBD2 agrees at 13 bases. Germline lookup yields CDR1 SGHAT and CDR2 FQNNGV. The CDR3 sequence is 15 residues long. V lost 6 bases to trimming and J lost 9 bases; unmatched junction nucleotides: 8. This CDR3 is CASSIGTSGDFEQFF. CDR3 nucleotide sequence: TGTGCCAGCAGTATCGGGACTAGCGGGGACTTTGAGCAGTTCTTC.

This chain uses TRBV24-1 with TRBJ2-3, with a tentative D call TRBD1 (7 bases). V shed 2 bases and J shed 0 bases, with 17 bases lying between them. Germline CDR1 is KGHDR and CDR2 is SFDVKD. The CDR3 has 18 residues. The CDR3 region has the DNA TGTGCCACCAGTGATTGGAGGGGGCCGTCAGGTAGCACAGATACGCAGTATTTT. Its protein product is CATSDWRGPSGSTDTQYF.

V is TRBV19 and J is TRBJ1-5; D ambiguous. The CDR3 loop spans 16 amino acids. The germline V and J ends were trimmed by 6 bases and 2 bases, with 17 bases remaining between them. Germline CDR1 LNHDA, CDR2 SQIVND (reference sequence). As DNA, the CDR3 is TGTGCCAGTAGGAGGGTAGGGAACTACGGCAATCAGCCCCAGCATTTT. Its protein product is CASRRVGNYGNQPQHF.

In this sample, this clone turned up once. J is TRBJ2-7 and V is TRBV7-6; TRBD1 matches 8 bases. Germline V gene lookup returns CDR1 SGHVS and CDR2 FNYEAQ. There are 14 residues in the CDR3. J was trimmed by 5 bases and V by 4 bases; bases with no gene match: 7. The CDR3 DNA follows: TGTGCCAGCAGCTCGGACAGGGAACTTGACGAGCAGTACTTC. Amino acids: CASSSDRELDEQYF.

This chain connects TRBV27 to TRBJ1-6; maybe TRBD1 (5 bases). CDR1 MNHEY and CDR2 SMNVEV come from the germline V gene (reference sequence). The V end was cut by 4 bases, the J end by 0 bases, with 16 bases between. The CDR3 length is 18 residues. CDR3 nucleotides: TGTGCCAGCAGTTCCAGACAGAGCTCGAGCTCCTATAATTCACCCCTCCACTTT. Protein: CASSSRQSSSSYNSPLHF.

The chain couples TRBV30 to TRBJ1-3; D not resolved. CDR3 length equals 14 residues. V lost 5 bases and J 0 bases, leaving 11 bases between the germline ends. Germline CDR1 and CDR2: GTSNPN and SVGIG (reference sequence). Here the CDR3 reads CAWDDGSSGNTIYF. The CDR3 DNA reads as TGTGCCTGGGATGACGGGAGCTCTGGAAACACCATATATTTT.

A word on this clone: Sequence at one end of the junction differs from germline and may be a read error. This rearrangement joins TRBV7-2 to TRBJ2-7, with TRBD2 matching over 11 bases. The CDR3 runs 14 residues. Germline CDR1 is SGHTA and CDR2 is FQGNSA. CDR3 protein: CASSLAGGPHEQYF. The CDR3 DNA is TGTGCCAGCAGTTTAGCGGGAGGGCCCCACGAGCAGTACTTC.

The chain joins TRBV19 to TRBJ1-1; 8 nucleotides match TRBD1. The junction had 5 bases not matched to a gene; V was cut back by 9 bases and J by 2 bases. The germline CDR1 and CDR2 sequences are LNHDA and SQIVND (reference sequence). CDR3 length: 13 amino acids. CDR3 in amino acids: CASNTGGNTEAFF. The CDR3 DNA sequence: TGTGCCAGCAACACAGGGGGAAACACTGAAGCTTTCTTT.

The chain carries TRBV5-1 and TRBJ2-1, with D unclear. V was cut by 0 bases and J by 8 bases, with 15 bases left in between. Germline CDR1 reads SGHRS; CDR2 reads YFSETQ. The CDR3 contains 15 residues. The DNA of the CDR3 is TGCGCCAGCAGCTTGGCCGAATGGAGAATCGATGAGCAGTTCTTC. Its translation is CASSLAEWRIDEQFF.

The J gene is TRBJ1-1, the V gene TRBV1; the table's D call TRBD1 went unverified against the DNA. TRBV1 is deemed a pseudogene. This CDR3 has 14 amino acids. The CDR3 is CGPGQSGVNTEAFF. The CDR3 nucleotides read TGTGGTCCGGGACAGTCTGGGGTGAACACTGAAGCTTTCTTT.

V gene TRBV19 combines with J gene TRBJ2-1; 7 nucleotides match TRBD2. This CDR3 comprises 16 residues. Germline V gene sequence: CDR1 LNHDA, CDR2 SQIVND (reference sequence). The V segment lost 2 bases and the J segment 2 bases; nucleotides outside the gene matches: 6. CDR3 protein: CASSITGGITYNEQFF. The CDR3 region has the DNA TGTGCCAGTAGTATAACGGGGGGAATTACCTACAATGAGCAGTTCTTC. The entire variable domain, with the rest obtained from reference TRBV19 and TRBJ2-1, is as follows: DGGITQSPKYLFRKEGQNVTLSCEQNLNHDAMYWYRQDPGQGLRLIYYSQIVNDFQKGDIAEGYSVSREKKESFPLTVTSAQKNPTAFYLCASSITGGITYNEQFFGPGTRLTVL.